Reported below is one T cell receptor beta chain. Its antigen is not known. These data originate in a study of post-analysis software for immune sequencing data. About the research overall: Disease trajectories encompassed relapsing-remitting, secondary progressive and progressive-relapsing multiple sclerosis.

Overall study findings and caveats: Relative to controls, patients with multiple sclerosis showed significantly lower normalized Chao1 diversity. Under F measure analysis, samples from one preparation batch co-clustered strongly.

cDNA libraries of TCR beta carried unique molecular identifiers. Roughly 510,000 cDNA molecules were recovered from an input of roughly 0.85 to 10 million T cells. TCRdb independently ran MiXCR on the PCR reads; one entry per CDR3 protein. The repertoire holds 150,000 to 200,000 distinct CDR3 sequences, with roughly 31% as singletons. The sequenced sample consisted of blood. The TCR sequence derives from a girl aged 10-17 years with multiple sclerosis.

The chain's CDR3 is CASSTRGASYEQYF. The CDR3 nucleotides read TGTGCCAGCAGTACGCGGGGGGCCAGCTACGAGCAGTACTTC. J is TRBJ2-7 and V is TRBV12-3 or TRBV12-4; 8 positions agree with TRBD2. V shed 5 bases, J shed 3 bases, and the junction held 6 bases outside the gene matches. CDR3 length equals 14 residues.